The 31 T cell receptor beta chains given below trace back to one sample, sequenced in a study of T cells in women clearing cervical HPV infection. TCRdb's table, derived via immunoSEQ multiplex PCR, lists solely in-frame clones and lacks some. Here the sample table reports some 14,000 clones. Sequencing was performed on blood buffy coat. All receptors derive from a woman between 18 and 75 years old with a cervical HPV16 infection that either progressed to CIN3+ or cleared (not recorded which).

In regard to this clone: Read data end 3 residues before the CDR3 end; the end is taken from the germline J gene. This chain connects TRBV7-2 to TRBJ1-1; D may be TRBD1 (6 bases). Germline V gives CDR1 SGHTA, CDR2 FQGNSA. The CDR3 totals 12 residues. The DNA read from the CDR3 is TGTGCCAGCAGCCTCCAGACAGGCAAA. Amino acids: CASSLQTGK. The whole CDR3 protein reads CASSLQTGKAFF.

About this clone: The sequence runs out 3 residues before the end of the CDR3; the remainder is reconstructed from the germline J gene. The J gene is TRBJ2-5, the V gene TRBV27; 7 bases align to TRBD1. The CDR3 covers 17 residues. The germline CDR1 and CDR2 sequences are MNHEY and SMNVEV (reference sequence). V shed 5 bases and J 2 bases; nucleotides not matched to a gene: 14. CDR3 DNA, as far as it was read: TGTGCCAGCAGTCCGACCCACGCCGGGACAGAACAAGAGACC. Its protein is CASSPTHAGTEQET. The entire CDR3 protein is CASSPTHAGTEQETQYF.

Notes on this clone: The observed sequence ends 3 residues before the CDR3 terminus, with the missing tail filled in from the germline J gene. Other DNA sequences of this sample code for an identical CDR3. The chain is built from TRBV20-1 and TRBJ1-1; D gene ambiguous. The CDR3 covers 11 residues. V was shortened by 3 bases and J by 3 bases, with 5 bases between the two germline ends. Germline loops: CDR1 DFQATT, CDR2 SNEGSKA (reference sequence). CDR3 DNA (partial): TGCAGTGCTAGTGCGGACACTGAA. This translates into CSASADTE. The CDR3 reads in full as CSASADTEAFF.

As regards this clone: The sequence runs out 3 residues before the end of the CDR3; the remainder is reconstructed from the germline J gene. The chain employs TRBV7-2 and TRBJ1-2; 8 positions agree with TRBD1. There are 14 residues in the CDR3. V was clipped by 5 bases and J by 2 bases; unmatched bases: 4. The germline V gene encodes CDR1 SGHTA and CDR2 FQGNSA. The CDR3 reads CASSPGQANYGYTF. Partial CDR3 DNA: TGTGCCAGCAGCCCGGGACAGGCCAACTATGGC.

Comment on this clone: The observed sequence ends 3 residues before the CDR3 terminus, with the missing tail filled in from the germline J gene. The chain links TRBV6-1 to TRBJ1-4, with 7 bases aligning to TRBD1. Germline V gene lookup returns CDR1 MNHNS and CDR2 SASEGT. The CDR3 is 15 amino acids. The CDR3: CASSELDRNNSPLFF. The sequenced CDR3 bases are TGTGCCAGCAGTGAATTGGACAGGAATAATTCACCA.

With respect to this clone: The CDR3 end lies 3 residues beyond the end of the read and is filled in from the germline J gene. J is TRBJ2-7 and V is TRBV7-3, with 9 bases identical to TRBD1. In germline, CDR1 is SGHTA, CDR2 FQGTGA. J lost 3 bases, V lost 5 bases, and 5 bases had no gene match. CDR3 length: 14 residues. CDR3 bases read: TGTGCCAGCAGCCCTGGGACAGGGAGCTACGAG. It is translated as CASSPGTGSYE. The whole CDR3 sequence reads CASSPGTGSYEQYF. Full variable domain (remainder filled in from reference TRBV7-3 and TRBJ2-7): GAGVSQTPSNKVTEKGKYVELRCDPISGHTALYWYRQSLGQGPEFLIYFQGTGAADDSGLPNDRFFAVRPEGSVSTLKIQRTERGDSAVYLCASSPGTGSYEQYFGPGTRLTVT.

The covered CDR3 bases are TGCGCCAGCAGCGTGGGACAGGCCGCTTCCACAGATACG. This translates into CASSVGQAASTDT. The CDR3 in full is CASSVGQAASTDTQYF. The rearrangement joins TRBV5-1 to TRBJ2-3, with 8 bases identical to TRBD1. The read halts 3 residues ahead of the CDR3 end, with the missing end drawn from the germline J gene. Unmatched junction bases numbered 9, after V lost 4 bases and J lost 2 bases. The CDR3 has 16 amino acids. Germline CDR1 reads SGHRS; CDR2 reads YFSETQ.

Comments on this clone: The CDR3 end is not reached by the read, which stops 3 residues before it; the germline J gene fills it in. The V call is TRBV7-2, the J call TRBJ2-1; no definite D call. CDR1 is SGHTA and CDR2 is FQGNSA in the germline V gene. The CDR3 is 12 amino acids. V shed 2 bases and J shed 7 bases, with 6 bases lying between them. CDR3 amino acids: CASSLLVNEQFF. The part of the CDR3 DNA that was read is TGTGCCAGCAGCTTATTAGTAAATGAG. The entire variable domain, with the rest obtained from reference TRBV7-2 and TRBJ2-1, is as follows: GAGVSQSPSNKVTEKGKDVELRCDPISGHTALYWYRQSLGQGLEFLIYFQGNSAPDKSGLPSDRFSAERTGGSVSTLTIQRTQQEDSAVYLCASSLLVNEQFFGPGTRLTVL.

Points on this clone: The read terminates 3 residues before the CDR3 end, so the remaining end is supplied by the germline J gene. The rearrangement joins TRBV6-1 to TRBJ2-2, with a possible D match to TRBD2 (6 bases). Trimming removed 2 bases from V and 4 bases from J, with 14 bases in between. The CDR3 sequence is 16 residues long. Per germline, CDR1 MNHNS and CDR2 SASEGT. The CDR3 loop reads CASSEYVGGGTGELFF. CDR3 bases read: TGTGCCAGCAGTGAATATGTGGGGGGAGGCACCGGGGAG.

CDR3 in amino acids: CSVELASDTQYF. The CDR3 DNA, read in part, is TGCAGCGTTGAACTAGCTTCTGATACG. The rearrangement joins TRBV29-1 to TRBJ2-3; possible D gene TRBD2, 5 bases. The CDR3 end is not reached by the read, which stops 3 residues before it; the germline J gene fills it in. The V and J ends lost 2 bases and 6 bases respectively, with 9 bases between them. The CDR3 loop spans 12 amino acids. Germline V CDR1 and CDR2: SQVTM, ANQGSEA.

On this clone: The observed sequence ends 3 residues before the CDR3 terminus, with the missing tail filled in from the germline J gene. The chain combines TRBV5-4 with TRBJ1-6; weak D call: TRBD1 (5 bases). With 4 bases removed from V and 7 bases from J, the gap between germline ends came to 12 bases. From germline, CDR1 is SGHNT and CDR2 YYREEE (reference sequence). CDR3 size: 14 residues. CDR3 residues: CASSVQGNNSPLHF. Incomplete CDR3 DNA: TGTGCCAGCAGCGTCCAGGGAAACAATTCACCC.

As regards this clone: The read gets to within 3 residues of the CDR3 end, and the germline J gene fills in the rest. This chain connects TRBV12-3 or TRBV12-4 to TRBJ2-4; the match to TRBD2 covers 11 bases. The CDR3 is 15 amino acids. V shed 5 bases, J shed 4 bases, and the junction held 4 bases outside the gene matches. The CDR3 bases that were read are TGTGCCAGCAGTAGGACTAGCGGGTGGAAAAACATT. Translation: CASSRTSGWKNI. Given in full, the CDR3 is CASSRTSGWKNIQYF.

Concerning this clone itself: The read ends 3 residues before the CDR3 terminus; that terminus is restored from the germline J gene. The J gene is TRBJ2-2, the V gene TRBV29-1, with D possibly being TRBD2 (6 bases). CDR3 length: 14 residues. Germline loops: CDR1 SQVTM, CDR2 ANQGSEA. CDR3 region: CSGTFSRGGEKLFF. The sequenced part of the CDR3 DNA is TGCAGCGGCACGTTCTCGCGGGGAGGCGAAAAG.

CDR3 in amino acids: CASSLGHLNYEQYF. The CDR3 DNA, read in part, is TGTGCCAGCAGCTTAGGACATCTCAATTACGAG. The rearrangement links TRBV11-3 to TRBJ2-7, with no clear D. The read terminates 3 residues ahead of where the CDR3 ends, so the germline J gene completes it. The CDR3 loop spans 14 amino acids. From germline, CDR1 is SGHNT and CDR2 YENEEA. V was shortened by 1 base and J by 4 bases, with 11 bases between the two germline ends.

About this clone: The read is 3 residues too short to cover the CDR3 end, so that end is filled in from the germline J gene. The V and J genes are TRBV6-2 or TRBV6-3 and TRBJ1-2; 8 bases are shared with TRBD1. Germline values: CDR1 MNHEY, CDR2 SVGEGT. CDR3 length: 14 amino acids. Partial CDR3 DNA: TGTGCCAGCAGTAGGACAGGGAGTCCCTACGAC. Its protein is CASSRTGSPYD. The whole CDR3 reads CASSRTGSPYDYTF.

As concerns this clone: The read comes to an end 3 residues before the CDR3 does, leaving the germline J gene to fill in the end. The chain couples TRBV12-3 or TRBV12-4 to TRBJ2-4; TRBD1 agrees at 7 bases. The CDR3 is 15 residues long. J lost 4 bases, V lost 5 bases, and 8 bases had no gene match. The sequenced CDR3 bases are TGTGCCAGCAGTCCCCCCCAGGGACAGAAAAACATT. Translating it yields CASSPPQGQKNI. The entire CDR3 protein is CASSPPQGQKNIQYF.

In regard to this clone: Mismatch with germline at one junction end may stem from a read error. The read ends 3 residues before the CDR3 terminus; that terminus is restored from the germline J gene. Other DNA sequences in this sample translate to the same CDR3. The chain combines TRBV5-1 with TRBJ1-3; 7 bases fit TRBD1. From germline, CDR1 is SGHRS and CDR2 YFSETQ. This CDR3 spans 14 amino acids. The chain's CDR3 is CASSATGTGNTIYF. The DNA read from the CDR3 is TGCGCCAGCAGCGCGACAGGGACTGGAAACACA.

As for this clone: The read stops 3 residues short of the end of the CDR3; the missing end is completed from the germline J gene. The J gene is TRBJ1-2, the V gene TRBV20-1, with D tentatively TRBD1 (5 bases). The CDR3 contains 16 residues. Trimming removed 6 bases from V and 2 bases from J, with 22 bases in between. Per the germline V gene, CDR1 is DFQATT and CDR2 is SNEGSKA (reference sequence). CDR3 DNA (partial): TGCAGTGCCACCCCGGGGGGGAGGGGCATGAACTATGGC. Amino acids: CSATPGGRGMNYG. The full CDR3 protein reads CSATPGGRGMNYGYTF.

As to this clone: Read sequence stops 3 residues before the CDR3 end, and the germline J gene provides the missing end. V usage is TRBV19 and J usage is TRBJ2-3, with a weak D call TRBD1 (5 bases). The CDR3 sequence is 15 residues long. Germline V CDR1 and CDR2: LNHDA, SQIVND (reference sequence). Partial CDR3 DNA: TGTGCCAGTAAACTATGGGCCAGGGATCCTCAGCCG. This translates into CASKLWARDPQP. Given in full, the CDR3 is CASKLWARDPQPQYF.

In the case of this clone: The read falls 3 residues short of the CDR3 end, and the missing part is taken from the germline J gene. V is TRBV6-2 or TRBV6-3 and J is TRBJ2-7, with D perhaps matching TRBD1 (7 bases). The CDR3 covers 15 residues. Trimming took 3 bases from V and 3 from J, leaving 15 bases between them. Germline CDR1 and CDR2: MNHEY and SVGEGT. CDR3 DNA (partial): TGTGCCAGCAGTTATCAGGGGGGAGCACACTACGAG. Its translation is CASSYQGGAHYE. The full CDR3 reads CASSYQGGAHYEQYF.

Remarks on this clone: The DNA ends 3 residues before the CDR3 does, and the rest of the CDR3 is filled in from the germline J gene. The chain links TRBV12-3 or TRBV12-4 to TRBJ2-7, with TRBD2 as a possible D gene (6 bases). The CDR3 is 13 residues long. V lost 6 bases and J lost 5, with 14 bases in between. CDR3 DNA (partial): TGTGCCAGCAGCCAGGAGGGTTTCAACGAG. It translates to CASSQEGFNE. The entire CDR3 is CASSQEGFNEQYF.

Comment on this clone: The read halts 3 residues ahead of the CDR3 end, with the missing end drawn from the germline J gene. This chain links TRBV5-4 with TRBJ2-7; a weak D match, TRBD1 (5 bases). Trimming cost V 3 bases and J 1 base, with 8 bases left between them. The CDR3 totals 13 residues. Germline V CDR1 and CDR2: SGHNT, YYREEE (reference sequence). CDR3 bases read: TGTGCCAGCAGCTCCCAGGGTTCCTACGAG. Its translation: CASSSQGSYE. The CDR3 in full is CASSSQGSYEQYF. Based on the CDR3 plus reference TRBV5-4 and TRBJ2-7, the full variable domain is ETGVTQSPTHLIKTRGQQVTLRCSSQSGHNTVSWYQQALGQGPQFIFQYYREEENGRGNFPPRFSGLQFPNYSSELNVNALELDDSALYLCASSSQGSYEQYFGPGTRLTVT.

As for this clone: The CDR3 extends 3 residues past the end of the read, so its final part is completed from the germline J gene. The gene calls are TRBV5-4 and TRBJ2-1; 10 bases are a match to TRBD2. V was pared by 2 bases and J by 8 bases, with 4 bases of the junction left unmatched. This CDR3 comprises 14 residues. Germline CDR1 reads SGHNT; CDR2 reads YYREEE (reference sequence). This CDR3 reads CASSLKREGHEQFF. Incomplete CDR3 DNA: TGTGCCAGCAGCTTAAAGCGGGAGGGTCATGAG.

Note on this clone: Its ends do not fully match the called genes, so a read error is possible. Read coverage stops 3 residues before the CDR3 terminus; the germline J gene supplies the remainder. Within the sample, other DNA sequences also encode this same CDR3. The chain couples TRBV7-9 to TRBJ1-3; D possibly corresponds to TRBD1 (5 bases). Germline CDR1 SEHNR, CDR2 FQNEAQ (reference sequence). The CDR3 totals 15 residues. The covered CDR3 bases are TGTGCCAGCAGCCGGGGGGGGACCTCTGGAAACACG. Translation gives CASSRGGTSGNT. The whole CDR3 reads CASSRGGTSGNTIYF.

For this clone: The missing CDR3 end, 3 residues past where the read stops, is filled in from the germline J gene. This chain joins TRBV7-2 and TRBJ2-7; D unclear. Trimming took off 5 bases at V and 3 bases at J, with 5 bases between the two ends. The CDR3 is made up of 11 amino acids. Germline CDR1 is SGHTA and CDR2 is FQGNSA. CDR3 amino acids: CASSPHYEQYF. Incomplete CDR3 DNA: TGTGCCAGCAGCCCCCACTACGAG.

Regarding this clone: The CDR3 is cut off 3 residues early in the read; its end comes from the germline J gene. This chain links TRBV6-2 or TRBV6-3 with TRBJ2-2; D possibly corresponds to TRBD2 (5 bases). The germline V and J ends were trimmed by 2 bases and 4 bases, with 8 bases remaining between them. Germline-derived CDR1 and CDR2 are MNHEY and SVGEGT. The CDR3 has 14 amino acids. The chain's CDR3 is CASSYASGTGELFF. The CDR3 DNA, read in part, is TGTGCCAGCAGTTACGCAAGCGGCACCGGGGAG.

A remark on this clone: The CDR3 end falls 3 residues outside the read, so it is completed with the germline J gene. The chain is built from TRBV2 and TRBJ2-7, with 11 bases fitting TRBD2. This CDR3 has 15 amino acids. The V and J ends lost 6 bases and 3 bases, in that order; junction bases with no gene match: 7. In germline, CDR1 is SNHLY, CDR2 FYNNEI. The CDR3 is CASRDTSGSIYEQYF. The CDR3 DNA, read in part, is TGTGCCAGCAGAGACACTAGCGGGAGTATCTACGAG.

This clone is medium-sized by frequency. The CDR3 end lies 3 residues beyond the end of the read and is filled in from the germline J gene. The chain is built from TRBV18 and TRBJ2-5; 10 bases line up with TRBD1. CDR1 and CDR2 from the germline V gene are KGHSH and LQKENI. V lost 8 bases, J lost 5 bases, and 5 bases stayed unmatched. CDR3 size: 13 residues. CDR3 residues: CASAGTGEETQYF. CDR3 DNA, as far as it was read: TGTGCCAGCGCAGGGACAGGGGAGGAGACC.

With respect to this clone: The read falls 3 residues short of the CDR3 end, and the missing part is taken from the germline J gene. The chain combines TRBV20-1 with TRBJ2-7; 7 nucleotides line up with TRBD1. With V trimmed by 5 bases and J by 5 bases, 6 bases remained unmatched. The germline V gene encodes CDR1 DFQATT and CDR2 SNEGSKA (reference sequence). This CDR3 has 12 amino acids. The chain's CDR3 is CSAPDRAHEQYF. CDR3 DNA, as far as it was read: TGCAGTGCTCCCGACAGGGCCCACGAG.

As concerns this clone: With the read ending 3 residues before the CDR3 end, the germline J gene is used to fill in that end. The rearrangement links TRBV20-1 to TRBJ2-5, with a possible D match to TRBD2 (5 bases). V dropped 6 bases and J dropped 5 bases, with 19 bases sitting between them. Germline V gene lookup returns CDR1 DFQATT and CDR2 SNEGSKA (reference sequence). The CDR3 length is 14 residues. This chain's CDR3 is CSAPPTLDQETQYF. CDR3 bases read: TGCAGTGCCCCCCCCACACTAGATCAGGAGACC.

As concerns this clone: The CDR3 end falls 3 residues outside the read, so it is completed with the germline J gene. This chain connects TRBV2 to TRBJ1-4, with D tentatively TRBD1 (6 bases). CDR1 is SNHLY, CDR2 FYNNEI, per germline. Trimming stripped 7 bases from V and 3 bases from J, with 12 bases between. This CDR3 has 14 residues. The CDR3 protein is CASNIQGPNEKLFF. The DNA read from the CDR3 is TGTGCCAGCAACATACAGGGTCCTAATGAAAAA.